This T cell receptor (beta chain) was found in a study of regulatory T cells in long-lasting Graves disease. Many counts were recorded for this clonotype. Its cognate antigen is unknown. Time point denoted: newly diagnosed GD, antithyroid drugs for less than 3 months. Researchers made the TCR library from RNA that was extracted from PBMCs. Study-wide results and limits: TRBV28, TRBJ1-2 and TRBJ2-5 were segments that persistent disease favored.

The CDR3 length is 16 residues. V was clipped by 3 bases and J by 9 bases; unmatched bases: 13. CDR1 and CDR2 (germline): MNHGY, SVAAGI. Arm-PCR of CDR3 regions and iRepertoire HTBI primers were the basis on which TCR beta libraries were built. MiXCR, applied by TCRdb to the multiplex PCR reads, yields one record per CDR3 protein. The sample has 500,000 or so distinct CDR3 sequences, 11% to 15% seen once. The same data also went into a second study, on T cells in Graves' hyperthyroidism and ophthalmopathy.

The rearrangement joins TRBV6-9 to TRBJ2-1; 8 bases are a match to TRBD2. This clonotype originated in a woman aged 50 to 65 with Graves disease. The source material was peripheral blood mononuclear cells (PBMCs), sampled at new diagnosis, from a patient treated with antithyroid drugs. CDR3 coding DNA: TGTGCCAGCAGTTACCCGGGACTAGGAGGGAGGGGTGAGCAGTTCTTC. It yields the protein CASSYPGLGGRGEQFF.